Sequencing of this T cell receptor beta chain was carried out in a study of chemoradiotherapy in HPV16-positive cancers. The CDR3 runs 14 residues. Looked up from germline, CDR1 is MNHEY and CDR2 is SVGAGI. V was clipped by 4 bases and J by 10 bases; unmatched bases: 8. The repertoire was sequenced with immunoSEQ multiplex PCR; TCRdb's copy has only in-frame clones and lacks some. The profile shows several thousand clones, about four fifths of them singletons. The rearrangement links TRBV6-5 to TRBJ2-1; 9 nucleotides agree with TRBD2. The receptor was isolated from a human donor with HPV-associated anogenital cancer. The specimen was tumor tissue, collected from a patient who underwent chemoradiotherapy. CDR3 region: CASSSRTSAPEQFF. DNA for the CDR3: TGTGCCAGCAGTTCGAGGACTAGCGCGCCAGAGCAGTTCTTC.